These 30 T cell receptor beta chains came from one sample sequenced in a study of blood T cell repertoires in COVID-19. Sequenced by immunoSEQ multiplex PCR; TCRdb stores in-frame clones only, minus some. This table holds more than 200,000 clones, around nine tenths found once. The sequenced material came from PBMCs or T cells enriched from blood (not recorded which). The receptors shown here come from a woman aged 45 to 65 who had recovered from COVID-19.

The chain couples TRBV3-1 (or the pseudogene TRBV3-2) to TRBJ1-1, with TRBD1 matching 7 bases. Germline V gene sequence: CDR1 LGHDT, CDR2 YNNKEL (reference sequence). V lost 7 bases to trimming and J lost 2 bases; unmatched junction nucleotides: 7. This CDR3 is 14 amino acids long. CDR3 amino acids: CASMIQGGNTEAFF. The DNA of the CDR3 is TGTGCCAGCATGATTCAGGGGGGCAACACTGAAGCTTTCTTT.

This clone was recorded once. The chain links TRBV15 to TRBJ2-7; D call uncertain. Per the germline V gene, CDR1 is LNHNV and CDR2 is YYDKDF (reference sequence). This CDR3 comprises 16 residues. Trimming took off 0 bases at V and 0 bases at J, with 12 bases between the two ends. Written as DNA, the CDR3 is TGTGCCACCAGCAGAGAGTGGCAGATAACCTCCTACGAGCAGTACTTC. This encodes CATSREWQITSYEQYF.

This chain connects TRBV19 to TRBJ1-5, with D unresolved. This CDR3 region has 12 residues. From germline, CDR1 is LNHDA and CDR2 SQIVND (reference sequence). The V and J ends lost 3 bases and 6 bases respectively, with 6 bases between them. The CDR3 region has the DNA TGTGCCAGTAGTATTCTTCCTCAGCCCCAGCATTTT. Translation gives CASSILPQPQHF. The full variable domain, its missing parts supplied by reference TRBV19 and TRBJ1-5, is DGGITQSPKYLFRKEGQNVTLSCEQNLNHDAMYWYRQDPGQGLRLIYYSQIVNDFQKGDIAEGYSVSREKKESFPLTVTSAQKNPTAFYLCASSILPQPQHFGDGTRLSIL.

The CDR3 region has the DNA TGCGCCAGCAGCCAAGACAGGGCTGGGGCTGGAAACACCATATATTTT. Residues: CASSQDRAGAGNTIYF. The rearrangement joins TRBV4-3 to TRBJ1-3, with D perhaps matching TRBD1 (5 bases). The CDR3 runs to 16 residues. V was trimmed by 0 bases and J by 2 bases, leaving 11 bases between them. Germline CDR1 LGHNA, CDR2 YSLEER.

This clone was detected only once. V and J are TRBV15 and TRBJ2-7; a weak D match, TRBD2 (6 bases). This CDR3 is 13 amino acids long. From germline, CDR1 is LNHNV and CDR2 YYDKDF (reference sequence). With 4 bases removed from V and 3 bases from J, the gap between germline ends came to 10 bases. CDR3 DNA sequence: TGTGCCACCAGCATCCGGGGGAGCTACGAGCAGTACTTC. The encoded protein is CATSIRGSYEQYF.

Comment on this clone: At the DNA level, this CDR3 is encoded by other sequences in the same sample as well. V usage is TRBV18 and J usage is TRBJ2-2; TRBD1 agrees at 10 bases. V dropped 2 bases and J dropped 3; count of bases not matched to a gene: 0. CDR1 and CDR2 (germline): KGHSH, LQKENI. The CDR3 extends over 15 amino acids. The CDR3 protein is CASSPGTGDTGELFF. The CDR3 DNA sequence: TGTGCCAGCTCACCAGGGACAGGGGACACCGGGGAGCTGTTTTTT.

V and J are TRBV23-1 and TRBJ1-5, with D tentatively TRBD1 (5 bases). TRBV23-1 is an ORF, with its function uncertain. This CDR3 is 13 amino acids long. V was clipped by 7 bases and J by 3 bases, with 10 bases between them. The CDR3 bases are TGCGCCAGCACTCAGGGCCTCAATCAGCCCCAGCATTTT. Its protein is CASTQGLNQPQHF.

The gene calls are TRBV11-3 and TRBJ2-1; 11 nucleotides match TRBD2. Germline values: CDR1 SGHNT, CDR2 YENEEA. V dropped 1 base and J dropped 8; count of bases not matched to a gene: 4. This CDR3 spans 15 amino acids. CDR3: CASSLGLAGFDEQFF. CDR3 nucleotides: TGTGCCAGCAGCTTAGGACTAGCGGGATTCGATGAGCAGTTCTTC.

This clone was picked up one time. V gene TRBV6-1 combines with J gene TRBJ1-1, with D possibly TRBD1 on 5 matching bases. V was trimmed by 1 base and J by 10 bases, leaving 13 bases between them. The CDR3 extends over 13 amino acids. Germline assignment: CDR1 MNHNS and CDR2 SASEGT. The CDR3 here is CASSEGGVLAAFF. CDR3 in DNA: TGTGCCAGCAGTGAAGGGGGGGTACTTGCAGCTTTCTTT.

The genes are TRBV2 and TRBJ2-4; weak D call: TRBD1 (6 bases). V shed 1 base and J shed 5 bases, with 12 bases lying between them. This CDR3 has 15 residues. Germline V CDR1 and CDR2: SNHLY, FYNNEI. The CDR3 DNA reads as TGTGCCAGCAGTGAAGTGACAGGCCTCGAAAACATTCAGTACTTC. Translation gives CASSEVTGLENIQYF.

The genes are TRBV6-5 and TRBJ2-1; 8 bases agree with TRBD1. The CDR3 sequence is 12 residues long. The V gene's germline CDR1 is MNHEY and CDR2 SVGAGI. V lost 8 bases to trimming and J lost 9 bases; unmatched junction nucleotides: 6. Written as DNA, the CDR3 is TGTGCCAGCCGACAGGGGAAAGGTGAGCAGTTCTTC. It yields the protein CASRQGKGEQFF.

The chain uses TRBV27 and TRBJ1-2, with D perhaps TRBD1 (5 bases). V gave up 1 base and J gave up 7 bases, with 10 bases separating them. The length of the CDR3 is 13 residues. CDR1 is MNHEY, CDR2 SMNVEV, per germline (reference sequence). CDR3: CASSLFRASGYTF. Here the CDR3 DNA reads TGTGCCAGCAGTTTATTCAGGGCGAGTGGCTACACCTTC.

V and J are TRBV7-2 and TRBJ2-2, with TRBD1 matching over 9 bases. V shed 3 bases and J 4 bases; nucleotides not matched to a gene: 15. Germline-derived CDR1 and CDR2 are SGHTA and FQGNSA. This CDR3 has 19 amino acids. The CDR3 spells CASSLDSLPGQGVTGELFF. The CDR3 DNA reads as TGTGCCAGCAGCTTGGATTCTCTGCCGGGACAGGGTGTCACCGGGGAGCTGTTTTTT.

This chain joins TRBV28 and TRBJ1-5; a possible D gene is TRBD1 (5 bases). The CDR3 is 14 residues long. V shed 3 bases and J shed 3 bases, with 9 bases lying between them. Germline V lookup: CDR1 MDHEN, CDR2 SYDVKM. CDR3 DNA: TGTGCCAGCAGTTTTTGGACAACCAATCAGCCCCAGCATTTT. Protein product: CASSFWTTNQPQHF. The variable domain in full, completed from reference TRBV28 and TRBJ1-5, reads DVKVTQSSRYLVKRTGEKVFLECVQDMDHENMFWYRQDPGLGLRLIYFSYDVKMKEKGDIPEGYSVSREKKERFSLILESASTNQTSMYLCASSFWTTNQPQHFGDGTRLSIL.

This clone was detected once. This chain links TRBV15 with TRBJ1-6; TRBD1 agrees at 7 bases. J was trimmed by 7 bases and V by 2 bases; bases with no gene match: 8. The CDR3 spans 16 residues. Germline V gene lookup returns CDR1 LNHNV and CDR2 YYDKDF (reference sequence). The CDR3 region has the DNA TGTGCCACCAGCAGATCCCGGAAGGGGGCAAATTCACCCCTCCACTTT. Translating gives CATSRSRKGANSPLHF.

The gene calls are TRBV4-3 and TRBJ2-1, with TRBD2 identical over 11 bases. Germline CDR1 and CDR2: LGHNA and YSLEER. This CDR3 contains 16 residues. J gave up 9 bases and V 1 base, and 8 bases lay outside the gene matches. CDR3 region: CASSQGYLAGGLEQFF. The CDR3 bases are TGCGCCAGCAGCCAAGGCTATTTAGCGGGAGGGCTTGAGCAGTTCTTC.

This clone occurred a few times. The chain carries TRBV4-1 and TRBJ2-1; TRBD1 agrees at 9 bases. Looked up from germline, CDR1 is MGHRA and CDR2 is YSYEKL. This CDR3 contains 14 residues. V lost 5 bases, J lost 5 bases, and 4 bases stayed unmatched. The CDR3 reads CASSEGQGNNEQFF. The DNA of the CDR3 is TGCGCCAGCAGCGAGGGACAGGGAAACAATGAGCAGTTCTTC.

The chain is built from TRBV5-1 and TRBJ2-6; D call uncertain. The CDR3 length is 15 residues. Trimming shortened V by 4 bases and J by 0 bases, and 8 bases separated the two germline ends. Germline V gene sequence: CDR1 SGHRS, CDR2 YFSETQ. Here the CDR3 reads CASSRDNSGANVLTF. For the CDR3, the DNA is TGCGCCAGCAGCCGAGACAACTCTGGGGCCAACGTCCTGACTTTC.

V usage is TRBV29-1 and J usage is TRBJ1-2; 7 nucleotides agree with TRBD1. J lost 4 bases, V lost 0 bases, and 8 bases had no gene match. Germline assignment: CDR1 SQVTM and CDR2 ANQGSEA. The CDR3 extends over 15 amino acids. For the CDR3, the DNA is TGCAGCGTTGAAGAGGCCGGGGACAGCCTCTATGGCTACACCTTC. It is translated as CSVEEAGDSLYGYTF. The complete variable domain, with remaining parts taken from reference TRBV29-1 and TRBJ1-2, reads SAVISQKPSRDICQRGTSLTIQCQVDSQVTMMFWYRQQPGQSLTLIATANQGSEATYESGFVIDKFPISRPNLTFSTLTVSNMSPEDSSIYLCSVEEAGDSLYGYTFGSGTRLTVV.

Here the CDR3 reads CASSEPERPEAFF. CDR3 DNA: TGTGCCAGCAGTGAACCCGAGAGGCCTGAAGCTTTCTTT. The rearrangement joins TRBV6-1 to TRBJ1-1, with D hard to call. Trimming cost V 2 bases and J 6 bases, with 10 bases left between them. This CDR3 spans 13 amino acids. The germline CDR1 and CDR2 sequences are MNHNS and SASEGT.

The chain has TRBV5-4 and TRBJ2-3; 9 bases fit TRBD2. Germline V gene lookup returns CDR1 SGHNT and CDR2 YYREEE (reference sequence). The ends lost 4 bases at V and 6 bases at J; junction bases unmatched: 12. This CDR3 is built from 16 residues. The CDR3 spells CASSGLAGGAPDTQYF. For the CDR3, the DNA is TGTGCCAGCAGCGGCTTGGCGGGAGGGGCCCCGGATACGCAGTATTTT.

The rearrangement joins TRBV12-3 or TRBV12-4 to TRBJ2-7; D remains unclear. With 4 bases removed from V and 6 bases from J, the gap between germline ends came to 10 bases. The CDR3 runs 12 residues. The chain's CDR3 is CASSYNSGEQYF. CDR3 nucleotide sequence: TGTGCCAGCAGTTACAATTCTGGCGAGCAGTACTTC.

The chain links TRBV11-3 to TRBJ2-7; TRBD2 agrees at 7 bases. The ends lost 2 bases at V and 3 bases at J; junction bases unmatched: 7. The CDR3 is 15 residues long. Germline loops: CDR1 SGHNT, CDR2 YENEEA. CDR3 bases: TGTGCCAGCAGCTTAAACACCGGGACTAACTACGAGCAGTACTTC. Protein: CASSLNTGTNYEQYF. Full variable domain (outside the CDR3, taken from reference TRBV11-3 and TRBJ2-7): EAGVVQSPRYKIIEKKQPVAFWCNPISGHNTLYWYLQNLGQGPELLIRYENEEAVDDSQLPKDRFSAERLKGVDSTLKIQPAELGDSAVYLCASSLNTGTNYEQYFGPGTRLTVT.

This clone was counted ten times or more. The chain uses TRBV19 and TRBJ2-7; 7 positions match TRBD2. The CDR3 covers 16 residues. V gave up 3 bases and J gave up 3 bases; unmatched junction bases: 11. Per germline, CDR1 LNHDA and CDR2 SQIVND (reference sequence). CDR3 nucleotides: TGTGCCAGTAGTATTGATGGGGCGGGAGACATCTACGAGCAGTACTTC. The encoded protein is CASSIDGAGDIYEQYF.

This clone was seen more than once but under ten times. The V call is TRBV24-1, the J call TRBJ1-5; tentatively, D is TRBD1 (5 bases). The CDR3 loop spans 15 amino acids. CDR1 is KGHDR, CDR2 SFDVKD, per germline. The V gene lost 4 bases and the J gene lost 1 base, with 10 bases spanning the gap. CDR3 bases: TGTGCCACCAGTGAGAGGGGAGGAAGCAATCAGCCCCAGCATTTT. Translation gives CATSERGGSNQPQHF.

The V gene is TRBV9, the J gene TRBJ1-2; TRBD1 agrees at 7 bases. Germline CDR1 SGDLS, CDR2 YYNGEE. J lost 7 bases, V lost 4 bases, and 4 bases had no gene match. The CDR3 sequence is 12 residues long. The CDR3 loop is CASSRQGVGYTF. CDR3 sequence (DNA): TGTGCCAGCAGCAGACAGGGTGTTGGCTACACCTTC.

V usage is TRBV6-5 and J usage is TRBJ1-2; perhaps TRBD1 as D (6 bases). The CDR3 totals 13 residues. Trimming cost V 4 bases and J 5 bases, with 11 bases left between them. The germline gives CDR1 MNHEY, CDR2 SVGAGI. CDR3 residues: CASSSTGLYGYTF. The CDR3 DNA is TGTGCCAGCAGTTCAACAGGGTTATATGGCTACACCTTC.

V usage is TRBV5-4 and J usage is TRBJ1-2; TRBD1 matches 7 bases. Looked up from germline, CDR1 is SGHNT and CDR2 is YYREEE (reference sequence). The CDR3 sequence is 14 residues long. V lost 4 bases and J lost 5; bases outside the gene matches: 8. This CDR3 is CASSRDSLGYGYTF. CDR3 sequence (DNA): TGTGCCAGCAGCAGGGACAGTTTAGGGTATGGCTACACCTTC.

V gene TRBV4-1 combines with J gene TRBJ1-2, with D hard to call. The length of the CDR3 is 14 residues. Germline V gene data show CDR1 as MGHRA and CDR2 as YSYEKL. V was pared by 3 bases and J by 2 bases, with 10 bases between. The CDR3 region is CASSQIGTNYGYTF. The CDR3 DNA is TGCGCCAGCAGCCAGATTGGCACCAACTATGGCTACACCTTC.

CDR3 amino acids: CASSLGRTGAGTGELFF. The DNA of the CDR3 is TGTGCCAGCAGCTTAGGTCGGACAGGGGCTGGCACCGGGGAGCTGTTTTTT. The chain links TRBV7-2 to TRBJ2-2; 9 nucleotides align to TRBD1. Trimming at V came to 1 base and at J to 4 bases, leaving 7 bases not matched to a gene. The CDR3 contains 17 residues. Germline CDR1 and CDR2: SGHTA and FQGNSA. The whole variable domain, filled in from reference TRBV7-2 and TRBJ2-2, reads GAGVSQSPSNKVTEKGKDVELRCDPISGHTALYWYRQSLGQGLEFLIYFQGNSAPDKSGLPSDRFSAERTGGSVSTLTIQRTQQEDSAVYLCASSLGRTGAGTGELFFGEGSRLTVL.